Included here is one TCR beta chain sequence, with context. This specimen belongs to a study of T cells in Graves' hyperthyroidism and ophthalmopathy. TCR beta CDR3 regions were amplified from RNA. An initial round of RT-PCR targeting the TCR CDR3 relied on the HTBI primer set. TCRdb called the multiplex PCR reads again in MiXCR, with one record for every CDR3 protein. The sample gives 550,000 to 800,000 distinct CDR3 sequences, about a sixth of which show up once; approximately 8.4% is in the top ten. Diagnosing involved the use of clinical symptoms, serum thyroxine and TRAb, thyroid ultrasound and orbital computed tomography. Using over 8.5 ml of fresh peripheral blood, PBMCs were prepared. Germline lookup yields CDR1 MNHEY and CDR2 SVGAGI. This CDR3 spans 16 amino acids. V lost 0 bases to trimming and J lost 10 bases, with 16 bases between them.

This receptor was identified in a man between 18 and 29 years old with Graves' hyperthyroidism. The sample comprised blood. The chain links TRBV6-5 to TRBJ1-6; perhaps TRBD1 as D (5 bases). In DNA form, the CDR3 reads TGTGCCAGCAGTTACTCTCAGGGCACAGACCCCTCACCCCTCCACTTT. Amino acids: CASSYSQGTDPSPLHF.